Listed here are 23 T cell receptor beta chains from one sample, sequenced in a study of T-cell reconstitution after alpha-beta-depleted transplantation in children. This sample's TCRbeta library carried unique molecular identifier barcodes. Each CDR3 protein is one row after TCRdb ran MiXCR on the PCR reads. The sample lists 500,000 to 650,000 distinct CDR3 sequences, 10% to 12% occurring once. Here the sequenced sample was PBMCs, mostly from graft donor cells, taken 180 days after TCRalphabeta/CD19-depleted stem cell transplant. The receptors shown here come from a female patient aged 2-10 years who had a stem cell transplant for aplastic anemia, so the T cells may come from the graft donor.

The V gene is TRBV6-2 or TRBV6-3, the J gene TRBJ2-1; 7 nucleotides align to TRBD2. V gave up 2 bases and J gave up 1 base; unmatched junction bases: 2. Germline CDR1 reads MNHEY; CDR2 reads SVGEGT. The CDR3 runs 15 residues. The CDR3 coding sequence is TGTGCCAGCAGTTACCACGGGGGGTCCTACAATGAGCAGTTCTTC. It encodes CASSYHGGSYNEQFF.

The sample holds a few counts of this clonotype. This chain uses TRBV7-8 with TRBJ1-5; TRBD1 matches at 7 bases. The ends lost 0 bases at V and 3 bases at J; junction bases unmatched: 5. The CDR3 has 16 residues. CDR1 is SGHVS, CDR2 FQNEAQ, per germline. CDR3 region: CASSLAGQVYNQPQHF. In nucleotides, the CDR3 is TGTGCCAGCAGCTTAGCTGGACAGGTATACAATCAGCCCCAGCATTTT.

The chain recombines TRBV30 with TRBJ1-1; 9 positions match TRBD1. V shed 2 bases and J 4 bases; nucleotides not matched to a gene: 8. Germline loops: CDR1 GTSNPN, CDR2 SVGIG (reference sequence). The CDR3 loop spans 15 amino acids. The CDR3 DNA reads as TGTGCCTGGAGTTCGTCTCACAGGGGGCTCACTGAAGCTTTCTTT. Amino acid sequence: CAWSSSHRGLTEAFF.

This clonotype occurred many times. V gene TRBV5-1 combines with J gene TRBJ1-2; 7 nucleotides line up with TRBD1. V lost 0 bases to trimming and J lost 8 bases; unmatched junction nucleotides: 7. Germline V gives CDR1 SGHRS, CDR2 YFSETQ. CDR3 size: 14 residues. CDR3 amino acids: CASSLAPQGSGYTF. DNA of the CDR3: TGCGCCAGCAGCTTGGCCCCACAGGGGAGCGGCTACACCTTC.

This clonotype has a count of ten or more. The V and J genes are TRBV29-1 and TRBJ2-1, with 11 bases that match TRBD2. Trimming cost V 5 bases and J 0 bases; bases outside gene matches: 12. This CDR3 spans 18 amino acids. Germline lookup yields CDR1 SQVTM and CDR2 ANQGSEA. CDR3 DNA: TGCAGCGTTACCACTAGCGGGAGACGGGGGGGCTCCTACAATGAGCAGTTCTTC. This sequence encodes CSVTTSGRRGGSYNEQFF.

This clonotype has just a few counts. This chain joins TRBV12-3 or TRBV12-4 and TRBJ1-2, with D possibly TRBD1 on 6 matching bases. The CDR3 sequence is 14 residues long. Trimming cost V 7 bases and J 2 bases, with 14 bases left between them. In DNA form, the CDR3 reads TGTGCCAGCACCTTGGACAGACCCAACTATGGCTACACCTTC. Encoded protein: CASTLDRPNYGYTF.

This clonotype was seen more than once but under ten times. This CDR3 is CATSRDPSGSVWQFF. The CDR3 nucleotides are TGTGCCACCAGCAGAGATCCAAGCGGGAGCGTTTGGCAGTTCTTC. This chain joins TRBV15 and TRBJ2-1; 8 positions agree with TRBD2. From germline, CDR1 is LNHNV and CDR2 YYDKDF (reference sequence). V shed 0 bases and J 12 bases; nucleotides not matched to a gene: 10. This CDR3 has 15 residues.

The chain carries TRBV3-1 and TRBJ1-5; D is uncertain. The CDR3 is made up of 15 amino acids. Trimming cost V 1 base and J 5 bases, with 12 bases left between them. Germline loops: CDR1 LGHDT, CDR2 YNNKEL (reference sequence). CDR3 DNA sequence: TGTGCCAGCAGCCAAGTTGCGGGTCTTGATCAGCCCCAGCATTTT. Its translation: CASSQVAGLDQPQHF.

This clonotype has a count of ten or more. The CDR3 sequence is CASSLALYTEAFF. Here the CDR3 DNA reads TGTGCCAGCAGCTTAGCTCTTTACACTGAAGCTTTCTTT. This sequence joins TRBV11-1 and TRBJ1-1; D not resolved. The CDR3 sequence is 13 residues long. The germline gives CDR1 SGHAT, CDR2 FQDESV (reference sequence). Between the trimmed V and J ends, which lost 0 bases and 3 bases, there was a span of 5 bases.

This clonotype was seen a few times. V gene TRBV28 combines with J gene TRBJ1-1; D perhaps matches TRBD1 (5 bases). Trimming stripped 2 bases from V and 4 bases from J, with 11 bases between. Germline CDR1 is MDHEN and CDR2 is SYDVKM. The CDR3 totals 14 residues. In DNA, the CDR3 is TGTGCCAGCAGTTTAGACAGAGGAAGCACTGAAGCTTTCTTT. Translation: CASSLDRGSTEAFF.

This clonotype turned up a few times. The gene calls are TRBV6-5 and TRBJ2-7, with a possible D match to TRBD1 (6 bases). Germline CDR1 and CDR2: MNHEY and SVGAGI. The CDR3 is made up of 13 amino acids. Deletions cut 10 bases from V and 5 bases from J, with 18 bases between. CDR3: CATPVQGTNEQYV. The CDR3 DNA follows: TGTGCCACCCCGGTACAGGGAACTAACGAGCAGTACGTC.

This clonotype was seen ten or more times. The CDR3 DNA is TGCGCCAGCAGCTTTCGGCGATTAAAAGGTGGCGAGCAGTACTTC. Translation gives CASSFRRLKGGEQYF. The chain uses TRBV5-1 and TRBJ2-7; D gene uncertain. The V gene lost 2 bases and the J gene lost 6 bases, with 18 bases spanning the gap. Per germline, CDR1 SGHRS and CDR2 YFSETQ. The length of the CDR3 is 15 residues.

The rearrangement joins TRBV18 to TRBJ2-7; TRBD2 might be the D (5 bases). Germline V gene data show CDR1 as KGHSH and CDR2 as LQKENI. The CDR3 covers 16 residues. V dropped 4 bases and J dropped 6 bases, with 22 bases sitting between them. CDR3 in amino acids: CASSLLGNGRSVEQYF. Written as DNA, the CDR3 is TGTGCCAGCTCACTTCTCGGGAACGGACGGTCCGTCGAGCAGTACTTC.

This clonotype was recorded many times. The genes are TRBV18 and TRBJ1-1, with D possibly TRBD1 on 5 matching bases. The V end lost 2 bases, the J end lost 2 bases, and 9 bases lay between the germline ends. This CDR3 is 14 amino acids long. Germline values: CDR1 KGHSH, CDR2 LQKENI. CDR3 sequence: CASSPRGPNTEAFF. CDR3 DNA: TGTGCCAGCTCACCAAGGGGCCCAAACACTGAAGCTTTCTTT.

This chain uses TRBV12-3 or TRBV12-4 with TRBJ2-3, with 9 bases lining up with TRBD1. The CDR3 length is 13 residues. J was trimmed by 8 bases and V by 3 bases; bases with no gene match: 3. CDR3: CASSLGQGGTQYF. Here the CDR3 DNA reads TGTGCCAGCAGTTTGGGACAGGGTGGTACGCAGTATTTT.

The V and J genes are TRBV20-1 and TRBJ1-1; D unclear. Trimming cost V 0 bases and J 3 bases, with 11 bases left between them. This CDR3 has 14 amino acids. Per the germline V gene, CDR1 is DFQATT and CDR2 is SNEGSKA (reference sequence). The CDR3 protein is CSARDGNGHTEAFF. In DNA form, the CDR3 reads TGCAGTGCTAGAGATGGCAACGGTCACACTGAAGCTTTCTTT.

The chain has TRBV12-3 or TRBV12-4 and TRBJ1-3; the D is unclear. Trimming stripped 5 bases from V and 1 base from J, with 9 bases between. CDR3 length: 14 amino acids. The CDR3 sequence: CASSVTSSGNTIYF. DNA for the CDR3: TGTGCCAGCAGTGTTACAAGTTCTGGAAACACCATATATTTT.

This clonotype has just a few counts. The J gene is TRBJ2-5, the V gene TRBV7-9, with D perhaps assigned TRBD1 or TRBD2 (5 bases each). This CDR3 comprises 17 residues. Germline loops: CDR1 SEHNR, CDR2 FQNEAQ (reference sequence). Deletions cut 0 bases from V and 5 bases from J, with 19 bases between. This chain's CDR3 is CASSLARTEGAGETQYF. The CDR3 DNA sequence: TGTGCCAGCAGCTTAGCTAGGACCGAGGGTGCAGGGGAGACCCAGTACTTC.

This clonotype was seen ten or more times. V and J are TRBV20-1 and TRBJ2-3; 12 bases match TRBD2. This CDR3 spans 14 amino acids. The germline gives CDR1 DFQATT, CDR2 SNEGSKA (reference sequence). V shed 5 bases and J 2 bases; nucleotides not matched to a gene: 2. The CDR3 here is CSAGLAGITDTQYF. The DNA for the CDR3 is TGCAGTGCTGGACTAGCGGGGATCACAGATACGCAGTATTTT.

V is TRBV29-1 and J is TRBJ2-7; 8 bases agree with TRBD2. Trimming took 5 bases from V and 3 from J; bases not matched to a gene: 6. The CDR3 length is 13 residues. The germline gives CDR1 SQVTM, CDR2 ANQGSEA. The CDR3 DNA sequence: TGCAGCGTTCAATCCGGGGGGGGCTACGAGCAGTACGTC. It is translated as CSVQSGGGYEQYV.

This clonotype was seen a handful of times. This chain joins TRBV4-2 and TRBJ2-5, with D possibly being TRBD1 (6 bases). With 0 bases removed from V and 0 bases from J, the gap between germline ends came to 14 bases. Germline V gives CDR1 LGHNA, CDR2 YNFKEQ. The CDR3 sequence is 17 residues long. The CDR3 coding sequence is TGTGCCAGCAGCCAAGAAGGGACACCCTCGTACCAAGAGACCCAGTACTTC. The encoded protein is CASSQEGTPSYQETQYF.

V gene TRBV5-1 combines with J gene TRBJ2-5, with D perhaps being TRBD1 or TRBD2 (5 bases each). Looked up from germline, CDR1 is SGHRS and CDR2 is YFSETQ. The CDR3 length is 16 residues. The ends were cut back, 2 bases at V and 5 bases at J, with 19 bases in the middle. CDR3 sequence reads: CASSLPSRGRRETQYF. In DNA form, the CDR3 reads TGCGCCAGCAGCTTACCCTCCCGGGGCCGGCGGGAGACCCAGTACTTC.

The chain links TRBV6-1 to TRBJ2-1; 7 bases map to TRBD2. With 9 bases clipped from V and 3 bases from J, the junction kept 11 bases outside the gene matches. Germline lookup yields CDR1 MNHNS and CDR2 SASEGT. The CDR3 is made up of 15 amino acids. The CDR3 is CASSVAGLIYNEQFF. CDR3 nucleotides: TGTGCCAGTTCCGTAGCGGGCCTAATCTACAATGAGCAGTTCTTC.